This TCR beta chain was sequenced for a study of cytomegalovirus exposure and HLA in healthy donors. There are 15 residues in the CDR3. The germline gives CDR1 SGDLS, CDR2 YYNGEE. V was clipped by 4 bases and J by 2 bases, with 14 bases between them. The PCR was carried out with 60 Vbeta primers and 13 Jbeta primers. Sequenced by immunoSEQ multiplex PCR; TCRdb stores in-frame clones only, minus some. The table records 100,000 to 150,000 clones, approximately 74% of them present only once. The sequence was obtained from a male donor in good health and CMV-seronegative. The rearrangement uses TRBV9 and TRBJ2-3; no firm D call. The sequenced material came from PBMCs. CDR3 loop: CASSPKAPPTDTQYF. The DNA for the CDR3 is TGTGCCAGCAGCCCAAAAGCTCCCCCCACAGATACGCAGTATTTT. Full variable domain (rest looked up from reference TRBV9 and TRBJ2-3): DSGVTQTPKHLITATGQRVTLRCSPRSGDLSVYWYQQSLDQGLQFLIQYYNGEERAKGNILERFSAQQFPDLHSELNLSSLELGDSALYFCASSPKAPPTDTQYFGPGTRLTVL.